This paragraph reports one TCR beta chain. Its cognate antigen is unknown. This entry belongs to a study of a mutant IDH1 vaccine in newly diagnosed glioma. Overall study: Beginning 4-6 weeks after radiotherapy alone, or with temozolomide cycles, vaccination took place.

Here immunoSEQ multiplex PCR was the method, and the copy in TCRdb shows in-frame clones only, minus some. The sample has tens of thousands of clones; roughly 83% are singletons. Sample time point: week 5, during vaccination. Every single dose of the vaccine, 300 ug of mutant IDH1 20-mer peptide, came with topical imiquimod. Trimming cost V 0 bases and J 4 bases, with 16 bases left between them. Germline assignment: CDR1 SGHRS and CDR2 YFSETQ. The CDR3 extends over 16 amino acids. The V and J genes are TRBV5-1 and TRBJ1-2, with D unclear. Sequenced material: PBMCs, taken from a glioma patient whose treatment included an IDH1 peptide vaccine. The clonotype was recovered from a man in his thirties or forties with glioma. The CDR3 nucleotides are TGCGCCAGCAGCTTGGGGTCCAAGAGTCGGGTCTATGGCTACACCTTC. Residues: CASSLGSKSRVYGYTF.